This T cell receptor (beta chain) was recovered during a study of blood T cell repertoires in COVID-19. Study details: The study drew acute and convalescent COVID-19 samples from the United States, Italy and Spain. The cDNA or gDNA used as material had been derived from T cells, B-cell-depleted T cells, or PBMCs.

As originally analysed: Quantification of nucleated cells was approximated via reference gene primer amplification. Method: immunoSEQ multiplex PCR; TCRdb's copy keeps in-frame clones and lacks some. That table supplies the V and J calls and clone size; D and trimming were determined from the DNA. Of roughly 80,000 clones in the sample, about four fifths were seen once. The clonotype comes from a human donor in a cohort sampled during active COVID-19. Sequenced sample: peripheral blood.

CDR3 loop: CASNVPPVDTIYF. The CDR3 DNA reads TGTGCCAGCAACGTCCCCCCGGTAGACACCATATATTTT. The V gene is TRBV6-5, the J gene TRBJ1-3; D call uncertain. The length of the CDR3 is 13 residues. The germline CDR1 and CDR2 sequences are MNHEY and SVGAGI. V lost 7 bases to trimming and J lost 8 bases, with 15 bases between them.